The clone carrying this TCR beta chain showed up many times. The source of the sample is a study of regulatory T cells in long-lasting Graves disease. The CDR3 length is 14 residues. V lost 0 bases and J lost 7, with 13 bases in between. Germline CDR1 LGHDT, CDR2 YNNKEL (reference sequence). Time point denoted: newly diagnosed GD, antithyroid drugs for less than 3 months. From PBMCs, RNA was extracted and then used to make the TCR library. Arm-PCR of CDR3 regions and iRepertoire HTBI primers were used to build TCR beta libraries. MiXCR, applied by TCRdb to the multiplex PCR reads, yields one record per CDR3 protein. In the table there are approximately 400,000 distinct CDR3 sequences, more than 13% of which are singletons. These data are also associated with another study on T cells in Graves' hyperthyroidism and ophthalmopathy.

This specimen was peripheral blood mononuclear cells (PBMCs), taken at new diagnosis, from a patient treated with antithyroid drugs. The TCR originated in a woman aged 30 to 39 with Graves disease. This sequence joins TRBV3-1 and TRBJ2-7, with D uncertain. CDR3 nucleotides: TGTGCCAGCAGCCAAGATATAACCTCTTTGGAGCAGTACTTC. It is translated as CASSQDITSLEQYF.